The clone carrying this TCR beta chain was observed a single time. Its antigen is undetermined. The data stem from a study of vaccination effects on CD4 cells after COVID-19. Assay: immunoSEQ multiplex PCR; the TCRdb copy retains only in-frame clones and omits some. The sample includes under 20,000 clones, 60% to 80% of them seen just once. The CDR3 runs 16 residues. The germline V gene has CDR1 SGHRS and CDR2 YFSETQ. After removal of 9 bases from V and 9 bases from J, the junction contained 21 bases not matched to a gene. Under the ViraFEST assay, PBMC were stimulated with viral peptide pools so that antigen-specific CD4+ T cells expanded. Sequencing was performed afterwards. Following 10 days of culture, CD4+ T cells were isolated. The person had a PCR-confirmed SARS-CoV-2 infection during March to December 2020. Cultures used roughly 1.8 million PBMC per well, approximately 10 IU/ml IL-2 and approximately 11 ug/ml peptides. Half-medium replacement with IL-2 medium occurred on days 3 and 7.

The rearrangement links TRBV5-1 to TRBJ2-7, with 10 bases identical to TRBD1. The source of this sequence is a human donor who had a prior SARS-CoV-2 infection. The specimen was CD4+ T cells from PBMCs cultured with SARS-CoV-2 spike peptides, collected before COVID-19 vaccination. The CDR3 region is CATRGTGATRKVGQYF. The DNA for the CDR3 is TGCGCCACCCGAGGGACAGGGGCCACCAGAAAGGTGGGGCAGTACTTC. Full variable domain (missing parts from reference TRBV5-1 and TRBJ2-7): KAGVTQTPRYLIKTRGQQVTLSCSPISGHRSVSWYQQTPGQGLQFLFEYFSETQRNKGNFPGRFSGRQFSNSRSEMNVSTLELGDSALYLCATRGTGATRKVGQYFGPGTRLTVT.